This TCR beta chain came from a study of cytomegalovirus exposure and HLA in healthy donors. The overall study: HLA-typed donors were the source of about 85 million unique TCRs held in an early data release. General study findings and limits: Reports indicated that the classifier achieved high specificity and sensitivity in diagnosing cytomegalovirus status. TCR beta sequences reportedly predicted most subjects' HLA-A and HLA-B alleles accurately.

In the PCR, 60 Vbeta and 13 Jbeta primers were used. TCRdb keeps only in-frame clones here, not all; method: immunoSEQ multiplex PCR. The sample records about 160,000 clones, 60% to 80% being singletons. Unmatched junction bases numbered 7, after V lost 4 bases and J lost 3 bases. The CDR3 spans 14 residues. The germline gives CDR1 SGDLS, CDR2 YYNGEE. Remarks on this clone: Its specificity is not known.

This sequence was found in a woman aged 25 to 39 in good health and CMV-seronegative. The chain links TRBV9 to TRBJ2-7, with 7 bases matching TRBD1. Sequencing used PBMCs. The CDR3 sequence: CASSPWDSSYEQYF. The CDR3 coding sequence is TGTGCCAGCAGCCCCTGGGACAGCAGCTACGAGCAGTACTTC.